This is a list of T cell receptor beta chains from one sample in a study of long-term antiretroviral therapy in people with HIV. Produced via immunoSEQ multiplex PCR; TCRdb's table is partial and in-frame only. Among about 18,000 clones, roughly 80% were seen once, and the ten largest hold less than 20%. The material was unsorted PBMCs, obtained 0.6 years after starting antiretroviral therapy. All receptors come from a woman between 18 and 29 years old with HIV. Each CDR3 is given with its conserved first and last residue. A D gene is named only where the DNA matches it firmly.

CASSPDAGNTEAFF TRBJ1-1 TRBV7-2 NA
CASSFPPVNTEAFF TRBJ1-1 TRBV5-5 NA
CATATSGGPYNEQFF TRBJ2-1 TRBV6-5 TRBD2
CASSPYPGLKPNEQFF TRBJ2-1 TRBV9 NA
CASSQRTGGIQPQHF TRBJ1-5 TRBV4-2 NA
CAVGGYSGNTIYF TRBJ1-3 TRBV19 NA
CASSSYGYTF TRBJ1-2 TRBV7-9 NA
CASSLNQEQFF TRBJ2-1 TRBV7-2 NA
CSVERGFSTDTQYF TRBJ2-3 TRBV29-1 NA
CAGSRQENYGYTF TRBJ1-2 TRBV6-1 NA
CASSGTEDNEQFF TRBJ2-1 TRBV2 TRBD1
CASSFAVGTEAFF TRBJ1-1 TRBV7-2 NA
CASSLDKAEYGYTF TRBJ1-2 TRBV5-1 NA
CAISESFLGTSYNTYEQYF TRBJ2-7 TRBV10-3 TRBD2
CASSHSTGAEGYGYTF TRBJ1-2 TRBV9 TRBD1
CASSLRGAYGYTF TRBJ1-2 TRBV28 NA
CASSLFNDYGYTF TRBJ1-2 TRBV7-9 NA
CASSIGASHEAFF TRBJ1-1 TRBV19 NA
CASSPTGYEQYF TRBJ2-7 TRBV6-5 NA
CASSPTGDHEQYF TRBJ2-7 TRBV9 NA